This T cell receptor beta chain was captured by sequencing in a study of kidney transplant recipient with SARS-CoV-2 infection. TCRdb independently ran MiXCR on the reads; one entry per CDR3 protein. The table shows roughly 250,000 distinct CDR3 sequences, with 29% occurring only once. The CDR3 runs to 14 residues. On this clonotype: This could be a read error, since a much larger clone is one nucleotide away.

The chain joins TRBV12-3 or TRBV12-4 to TRBJ1-4; TRBD1 is a possible D gene (6 bases). The clonotype comes from a male patient aged 25-45 years who had COVID-19 and was a kidney transplant recipient. Some of the T cells may derive from the graft donor. Sequencing was performed on a blood sample, taken at baseline and on roughly day 120 from a kidney transplant recipient. The CDR3 DNA reads as TGTGCCGGCAGTCCCGGACAGAATAATGAAAAACTGTTTTTT. Translated, it gives CAGSPGQNNEKLFF.